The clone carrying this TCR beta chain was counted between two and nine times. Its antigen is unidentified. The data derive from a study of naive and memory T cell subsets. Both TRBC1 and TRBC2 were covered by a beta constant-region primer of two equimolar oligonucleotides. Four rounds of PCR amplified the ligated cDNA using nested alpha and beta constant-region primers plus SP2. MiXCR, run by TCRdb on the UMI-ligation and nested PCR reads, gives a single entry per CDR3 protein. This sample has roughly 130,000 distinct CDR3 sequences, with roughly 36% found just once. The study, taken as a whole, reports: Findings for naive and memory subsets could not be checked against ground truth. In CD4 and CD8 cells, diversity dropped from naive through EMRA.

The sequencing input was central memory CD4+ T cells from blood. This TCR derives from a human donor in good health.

CDR3 residues: CSAETLAGGPNEQFF. Written as DNA, the CDR3 is TGCAGTGCGGAAACTCTAGCGGGAGGGCCTAATGAGCAGTTCTTC. J is TRBJ2-1 and V is TRBV20-1; 12 nucleotides line up with TRBD2. Germline-derived CDR1 and CDR2 are DFQATT and SNEGSKA (reference sequence). The CDR3 has 15 residues. The V and J ends lost 6 bases and 7 bases, in that order; junction bases with no gene match: 10.